Following are 16 T cell receptor beta chains from one sample sequenced in a study of Tregs in tolerant kidney transplant recipients. Generated by immunoSEQ multiplex PCR, the TCRdb table keeps only in-frame clones and is missing some. The repertoire includes approximately 8,100 clones, roughly 36% of them detected once, and about 6% sits in the top ten. These receptors are not linked to any known antigen. After around 6 days with irradiated graft donor PBMCs, CFSE-labeled recipient PBMCs were FACS-sorted. This material consisted of CD8+ T cells from blood cultured with allogeneic cells, taken before the transplant. These receptors came from a human patient who received a combined kidney and bone marrow transplant.

This clone has only a few counts. This chain links TRBV11-3 with TRBJ2-3; the match to TRBD1 covers 8 bases. V lost 5 bases and J lost 7; bases outside the gene matches: 20. Germline V gene sequence: CDR1 SGHNT, CDR2 YENEEA. The CDR3 sequence is 18 residues long. The CDR3 coding sequence is TGTGCCAGCAGCCCCGGACCCGGGACAGGACCAGGCGTGAATACGCAGTATTTT. Translated, it gives CASSPGPGTGPGVNTQYF.

This chain joins TRBV19 and TRBJ1-2; D unresolved. V was clipped by 0 bases and J by 3 bases, with 8 bases between them. The germline V gene encodes CDR1 LNHDA and CDR2 SQIVND (reference sequence). The CDR3 loop spans 14 amino acids. CDR3 protein: CASSIETGHYGYTF. The CDR3 DNA reads as TGTGCCAGTAGTATAGAAACGGGTCACTATGGCTACACCTTC.

By proportion, this clone is medium-sized. The chain links TRBV11-2 to TRBJ2-7; 7 nucleotides match TRBD1. Germline lookup yields CDR1 SGHAT and CDR2 FQNNGV. V gave up 5 bases and J gave up 4 bases; unmatched junction bases: 14. CDR3 length: 16 residues. This CDR3 reads CASSPGFGQATYEQYF. The CDR3 DNA reads TGTGCCAGCAGCCCGGGGTTTGGACAGGCAACGTACGAGCAGTACTTC. The variable domain in full, with the rest retrieved from reference TRBV11-2 and TRBJ2-7, is EAGVAQSPRYKIIEKRQSVAFWCNPISGHATLYWYQQILGQGPKLLIQFQNNGVVDDSQLPKDRFSAERLKGVDSTLKIQPAKLEDSAVYLCASSPGFGQATYEQYFGPGTRLTVT.

This clone is judged medium-sized. The rearrangement joins TRBV7-8 to TRBJ2-2, with 9 bases aligning to TRBD2. CDR3 size: 17 residues. Trimming at V came to 5 bases and at J to 6 bases, leaving 13 bases not matched to a gene. Looked up from germline, CDR1 is SGHVS and CDR2 is FQNEAQ. The chain's CDR3 is CASSTPRGREVAGELFF. The CDR3 nucleotides read TGTGCCAGCAGCACCCCTCGCGGGAGGGAAGTCGCCGGGGAGCTGTTTTTT.

The CDR3 DNA is TGTGCCAGCAGCTTACAGGACAGGGTGCCCTACGAGCAGTACTTC. The encoded protein is CASSLQDRVPYEQYF. This rearrangement joins TRBV11-2 to TRBJ2-7; TRBD1 matches at 8 bases. The CDR3 runs 15 residues. Germline V gives CDR1 SGHAT, CDR2 FQNNGV. Trimming cost V 2 bases and J 2 bases; bases outside gene matches: 5.

By frequency in the sample, this clone is medium-sized (0.01 to 0.1%). CDR3 amino acids: CASSQSSGRHYNEQFF. The CDR3 nucleotides read TGCGCCAGCAGCCAATCCAGCGGGCGCCACTACAATGAGCAGTTCTTC. J is TRBJ2-1 and V is TRBV4-3; TRBD2 is a possible D gene (6 bases). The CDR3 has 16 amino acids. V lost 2 bases and J lost 3, with 14 bases in between. Per the germline V gene, CDR1 is LGHNA and CDR2 is YSLEER.

V usage is TRBV7-2 and J usage is TRBJ2-7; a weak D match, TRBD2 (6 bases). The V end lost 4 bases, the J end lost 4 bases, and 20 bases lay between the germline ends. Germline V gene lookup returns CDR1 SGHTA and CDR2 FQGNSA. CDR3 length equals 16 residues. The CDR3 reads CASSWGEVGDGYEQYF. The CDR3 bases are TGTGCCAGCAGCTGGGGGGAGGTGGGAGACGGGTACGAGCAGTACTTC.

The chain joins TRBV29-1 to TRBJ2-7; D is perhaps TRBD2 (5 bases). The CDR3 spans 15 residues. The germline V gene has CDR1 SQVTM and CDR2 ANQGSEA. V gave up 1 base and J gave up 4 bases, with 17 bases separating them. CDR3 region: CSVEVMSGGGYEQYF. CDR3 DNA: TGCAGCGTTGAAGTAATGTCAGGAGGTGGGTACGAGCAGTACTTC.

This clone came up once. This chain joins TRBV7-9 and TRBJ2-1; TRBD1 agrees at 7 bases. CDR1 is SEHNR, CDR2 FQNEAQ, per germline (reference sequence). The CDR3 extends over 12 amino acids. After removal of 5 bases from V and 9 bases from J, the junction contained 4 bases not matched to a gene. CDR3 coding DNA: TGTGCCAGCAGCACACAGGGGCGTGAGCAGTTCTTC. Amino acids: CASSTQGREQFF.

The rearrangement joins TRBV10-1 to TRBJ2-4; 7 nucleotides align to TRBD1. There are 15 residues in the CDR3. After removal of 6 bases from V and 3 bases from J, the junction contained 8 bases not matched to a gene. Germline V gene lookup returns CDR1 WNHNN and CDR2 SYGVQD (reference sequence). The CDR3 spells CASSPGTADKNIQYF. The CDR3, as DNA: TGCGCCAGCAGCCCAGGGACAGCAGACAAAAACATTCAGTACTTC.

V gene TRBV19 combines with J gene TRBJ2-5; TRBD1 might be the D (6 bases). The V gene lost 6 bases and the J gene lost 2 bases, with 19 bases spanning the gap. There are 16 residues in the CDR3. CDR1 and CDR2 (germline): LNHDA, SQIVND (reference sequence). The CDR3 sequence is CASSIGRDRFQETQYF. CDR3 bases: TGTGCCAGTAGCATCGGACGAGACAGGTTTCAAGAGACCCAGTACTTC.

Comments on this clone: The junction does not match germline at one end; this may be a read error. The chain couples TRBV10-3 to TRBJ2-2; 9 bases are a match to TRBD1. This CDR3 has 15 residues. Germline V gene data show CDR1 as ENHRY and CDR2 as SYGVKD. The CDR3 sequence is CASSYSTGGTGELFF. The CDR3 DNA is TGTGCCAGCAGTTATTCGACAGGGGGCACCGGGGAGCTGTTTTTT.

This clone came up a few times. The chain employs TRBV11-3 and TRBJ1-2; D unclear. CDR3 size: 13 residues. V lost 6 bases, J lost 0 bases, and 8 bases lay in between. The germline gives CDR1 SGHNT, CDR2 YENEEA. The CDR3, as DNA: TGTGCCAGCAGTCTACTTCCTAACTATGGCTACACCTTC. Translated, it gives CASSLLPNYGYTF.

This chain links TRBV27 with TRBJ1-5; D possibly corresponds to TRBD1 (5 bases). CDR1 is MNHEY, CDR2 SMNVEV, per germline (reference sequence). The CDR3 has 15 amino acids. V shed 3 bases and J shed 3 bases, with 12 bases lying between them. For the CDR3, the DNA is TGTGCCAGCAGTTTCCGCAGGGTCTCCAATCAGCCCCAGCATTTT. Its translation is CASSFRRVSNQPQHF.

CDR3 residues: CASTPNRGSFPYEQYF. The CDR3 region has the DNA TGTGCCAGCACCCCCAACAGGGGTAGTTTTCCCTACGAGCAGTACTTC. The J gene is TRBJ2-7, the V gene TRBV11-2; TRBD1 matches 7 bases. V was pared by 7 bases and J by 2 bases, with 14 bases of the junction left unmatched. Per germline, CDR1 SGHAT and CDR2 FQNNGV. This CDR3 is 16 amino acids long.

This clone came up a few times. A clone one base away is much larger, so this may be a read error. CDR3 region: CASSLLMTGPGYGYTF. In DNA form, the CDR3 reads TGTGCCAGCAGCCTTTTAATGACAGGGCCTGGCTATGGCTACACCTTC. The chain couples TRBV4-2 to TRBJ1-2, with 7 bases that match TRBD1. CDR3 length: 16 residues. Germline V CDR1 and CDR2: LGHNA, YNFKEQ. V was pared by 4 bases and J by 4 bases, with 12 bases of the junction left unmatched.